This T cell receptor beta chain was recovered during a study of T cell responses to AZD1222 COVID-19 vaccine. Clones were read by immunoSEQ multiplex PCR, and TCRdb kept only the in-frame ones, dropping some. Of about 110,000 clones detected, approximately 92% appear once; the ten largest clones hold 2% to 2.5%. Germline CDR1 and CDR2: KGHSH and LQKENI. The junction had 3 bases not matched to a gene; V was cut back by 5 bases and J by 6 bases. This CDR3 comprises 14 residues. Study-wide results and caveats: Just five to seven people given AZD1222 tested seropositive at baseline.

Comments on this clone: Its matching antigen is unknown.

Sequencing was performed on peripheral blood, taken 28 days after the second AZD1222 dose. The rearrangement links TRBV18 to TRBJ1-6, with 8 positions matching TRBD1. The clonotype comes from an adult who received the AZD1222 COVID-19 vaccine. CDR3 loop: CASSGQGRNSPLHF. The CDR3 coding sequence is TGTGCCAGCTCAGGACAGGGTCGTAATTCACCCCTCCACTTT.